A single sample is the source of the 9 T cell receptor beta chains below, sequenced in a study of cytomegalovirus exposure and HLA in healthy donors. The study ran its PCR with 60 Vbeta and 13 Jbeta primers. Sequenced by immunoSEQ multiplex PCR; TCRdb stores in-frame clones only, minus some. Altogether 170,000 or so clones are present, around 80% being singletons, with the ten largest covering 1%. The sequencing input was PBMCs. The receptors originated from a woman between 50 and 59 years old in good health and CMV-seropositive.

A few counts support this clone. The chain links TRBV6-5 to TRBJ1-1, with TRBD1 as a possible D gene (6 bases). V was trimmed by 5 bases and J by 2 bases, leaving 15 bases between them. This CDR3 is 15 amino acids long. Germline loops: CDR1 MNHEY, CDR2 SVGAGI. Here the CDR3 DNA reads TGTGCCAGCAGTCTGACCGGACAGATAAACACTGAAGCTTTCTTT. Amino acids: CASSLTGQINTEAFF.

The chain is built from TRBV9 and TRBJ2-5; 9 nucleotides align to TRBD2. Germline V gene data show CDR1 as SGDLS and CDR2 as YYNGEE. J was trimmed by 5 bases and V by 0 bases; bases with no gene match: 8. This CDR3 contains 16 residues. The CDR3 loop reads CASSVAGRGGRETQYF. CDR3 bases: TGTGCCAGCAGCGTAGCAGGGCGGGGGGGCCGCGAGACCCAGTACTTC.

J is TRBJ1-3 and V is TRBV14; 7 bases agree with TRBD1. The V segment lost 2 bases and the J segment 4 bases; nucleotides outside the gene matches: 11. CDR1 is SGHDN, CDR2 FVKESK, per germline. The CDR3 is made up of 17 amino acids. The CDR3 nucleotides are TGTGCCAGCAGCCAACACAGGGGTTGGATGAGGGGAAACACCATATATTTT. This codes for CASSQHRGWMRGNTIYF.

V gene TRBV19 combines with J gene TRBJ1-2; D unresolved. Trimming shortened V by 6 bases and J by 2 bases, and 4 bases separated the two germline ends. The CDR3 consists of 11 residues. Looked up from germline, CDR1 is LNHDA and CDR2 is SQIVND (reference sequence). The CDR3 DNA reads as TGTGCCAGTAGCATGAACTATGGCTACACCTTC. This encodes CASSMNYGYTF.

V usage is TRBV7-9 and J usage is TRBJ2-1; 10 bases map to TRBD1. CDR3 length: 19 residues. The V gene's germline CDR1 is SEHNR and CDR2 FQNEAQ (reference sequence). The J segment lost 6 bases and the V segment lost 4 bases, leaving 18 bases of the junction unmatched. CDR3 loop: CASSSLENLGQGSSNEQFF. CDR3 sequence (DNA): TGTGCCAGCAGCTCGTTGGAAAACCTGGGACAGGGGAGTTCCAATGAGCAGTTCTTC. Complete variable domain (other parts from reference TRBV7-9 and TRBJ2-1): DTGVSQNPRHKITKRGQNVTFRCDPISEHNRLYWYRQTLGQGPEFLTYFQNEAQLEKSRLLSDRFSAERPKGSFSTLEIQRTEQGDSAMYLCASSSLENLGQGSSNEQFFGPGTRLTVL.

The rearrangement links TRBV2 to TRBJ2-1, with 7 bases lining up with TRBD1. CDR3 length equals 15 residues. With V trimmed by 4 bases and J by 2 bases, 5 bases remained unmatched. CDR1 is SNHLY, CDR2 FYNNEI, per germline. The CDR3 DNA reads TGTGCCAGCAGTGGAGACAGGGCAGCCTACAATGAGCAGTTCTTC. As protein: CASSGDRAAYNEQFF.

The chain links TRBV5-4 to TRBJ1-1, with a tentative D call TRBD1 (6 bases). In germline, CDR1 is SGHNT, CDR2 YYREEE (reference sequence). The length of the CDR3 is 16 residues. Trimming removed 0 bases from V and 0 bases from J, with 12 bases in between. The CDR3 region has the DNA TGTGCCAGCAGCTTGGGGTCCGGGACACTGAACACTGAAGCTTTCTTT. Its protein product is CASSLGSGTLNTEAFF.

The V gene is TRBV18, the J gene TRBJ1-5; 8 bases match TRBD1. The CDR3 is 15 residues long. V dropped 6 bases and J dropped 3; count of bases not matched to a gene: 7. Germline lookup yields CDR1 KGHSH and CDR2 LQKENI. This chain's CDR3 is CASSQTGEVNQPQHF. The CDR3 DNA is TGTGCCAGCTCTCAGACAGGGGAGGTCAATCAGCCCCAGCATTTT.

The V and J genes are TRBV28 and TRBJ2-3, with 10 bases fitting TRBD2. J was trimmed by 2 bases and V by 4 bases; bases with no gene match: 6. CDR1 is MDHEN and CDR2 is SYDVKM in the germline V gene. CDR3 length: 16 amino acids. In nucleotides, the CDR3 is TGTGCCAGCAGTTCAACTAGCGGGACACCCACAGATACGCAGTATTTT. Translation: CASSSTSGTPTDTQYF.